The 28 T cell receptor beta chains below all came from one sample that was sequenced in a study of blood T cells in healthy people across ages. With a J-beta primer mix and a sample-barcoded 5' primer, a second PCR ran roughly 6 to 11 cycles. TCRdb reanalysed the 5' RACE reads using MiXCR and keeps one entry per CDR3 protein. Among 550,000 to 650,000 distinct CDR3 sequences listed, 25% to 30% were seen once. The sequencing input was blood. The source of these receptors is a woman at least 80 years old in good health.

This chain links TRBV12-5 with TRBJ1-1, with a weak D call TRBD1 (5 bases). CDR1 is LGHNT and CDR2 is FRNRAP in the germline V gene. Trimming removed 5 bases at V and 4 bases at J, with 20 bases between. This CDR3 comprises 16 residues. The CDR3 reads CASGPPQAGGGTEAFF. CDR3 nucleotide sequence: TGTGCTAGTGGTCCGCCCCAAGCGGGGGGAGGCACTGAAGCTTTCTTT. Complete variable domain (other parts from reference TRBV12-5 and TRBJ1-1): DARVTQTPRHKVTEMGQEVTMRCQPILGHNTVFWYRQTMMQGLELLAYFRNRAPLDDSGMPKDRFSAEMPDATLATLKIQPSEPRDSAVYFCASGPPQAGGGTEAFFGQGTRLTVV.

There are many counts of this clonotype. The chain carries TRBV20-1 and TRBJ2-7; 9 nucleotides agree with TRBD2. The CDR3 is 15 amino acids. Germline values: CDR1 DFQATT, CDR2 SNEGSKA (reference sequence). V was clipped by 0 bases and J by 4 bases; unmatched bases: 7. In DNA, the CDR3 is TGCAGTGCTAGAGATCTCGAGCGGGGGGTATACGAGCAGTACTTC. Translated: CSARDLERGVYEQYF.

In its sample, this clonotype was seen many times. The chain recombines TRBV27 with TRBJ2-7; D perhaps matches TRBD2 (5 bases). The CDR3 covers 15 residues. Trimming removed 5 bases from V and 3 bases from J, with 17 bases in between. Germline CDR1 and CDR2: MNHEY and SMNVEV (reference sequence). In DNA form, the CDR3 reads TGTGCCAGCAGTCCTAGAGGGATCACCCTCTACGAGCAGTACTTC. Its translation is CASSPRGITLYEQYF.

This clonotype turned up a few times. This could be a read error, since a much larger clone is one nucleotide away. The chain links TRBV24-1 to TRBJ2-1; 10 bases align to TRBD1. The CDR3 has 16 residues. Unmatched junction bases numbered 4, after V lost 5 bases and J lost 1 base. The germline CDR1 and CDR2 sequences are KGHDR and SFDVKD. CDR3 sequence reads: CATSGWGQGSYNEQFF. CDR3 in DNA: TGTGCCACCAGTGGTTGGGGACAGGGGTCCTACAATGAGCAGTTCTTC.

The sample holds many counts of this clonotype. V gene TRBV5-1 combines with J gene TRBJ2-7; D possibly uses TRBD1 or TRBD2 (5 bases each). Germline V gene data show CDR1 as SGHRS and CDR2 as YFSETQ. The CDR3 is 12 amino acids. V dropped 4 bases and J dropped 7 bases, with 12 bases sitting between them. CDR3 in amino acids: CASSVGTGEQYF. The CDR3 nucleotides are TGCGCCAGCAGCGTAGGGACCGGTGAGCAGTACTTC.

Worth noting for this clonotype: A much larger clone differs from this one at a single base, so this may be a read error. This chain uses TRBV7-2 with TRBJ2-5, with D perhaps TRBD1 (6 bases). The germline V gene encodes CDR1 SGHTA and CDR2 FQGNSA. The CDR3 covers 13 residues. The V end was cut by 6 bases, the J end by 11 bases, with 19 bases between. The CDR3 protein is CASRPDSLNEQYF. Written as DNA, the CDR3 is TGTGCCAGCAGACCGGACAGTTTGAATGAGCAGTACTTC.

This clonotype was counted many times. V gene TRBV20-1 combines with J gene TRBJ1-6, with D uncertain. This CDR3 has 15 amino acids. Per germline, CDR1 DFQATT and CDR2 SNEGSKA (reference sequence). Trimming pared 0 bases from V and 7 bases from J, leaving 13 bases between. CDR3 region: CSARDPVGPNSPLHF. CDR3 sequence (DNA): TGCAGTGCTAGAGATCCGGTCGGGCCGAATTCACCCCTCCACTTT.

V usage is TRBV29-1 and J usage is TRBJ2-7; D may be TRBD2 (5 bases). Between the trimmed V and J ends, which lost 5 bases and 6 bases, there was a span of 20 bases. Per the germline V gene, CDR1 is SQVTM and CDR2 is ANQGSEA. This CDR3 region has 14 residues. CDR3 amino acids: CSVPSSFGAGEQYF. The CDR3 region has the DNA TGCAGCGTTCCCTCGTCCTTCGGCGCGGGCGAGCAGTACTTC.

This clonotype was counted many times. The genes are TRBV5-1 and TRBJ2-7; D is possibly TRBD1 or TRBD2 (5 bases each). This CDR3 contains 14 residues. Trimming took 4 bases from V and 0 from J, leaving 11 bases between them. Germline CDR1 is SGHRS and CDR2 is YFSETQ. Here the CDR3 reads CASSPGRISYEQYF. The CDR3 DNA reads TGCGCCAGCAGCCCGGGACGGATCTCCTACGAGCAGTACTTC.

The table lists this clonotype with many counts. This rearrangement joins TRBV27 to TRBJ2-7, with 10 bases identical to TRBD1. The CDR3 runs 14 residues. J was trimmed by 2 bases and V by 8 bases; bases with no gene match: 6. Germline CDR1 reads MNHEY; CDR2 reads SMNVEV (reference sequence). As DNA, the CDR3 is TGTGCCAGCTATCCCGGGACAGGGGCCTACGAGCAGTACTTC. Translation: CASYPGTGAYEQYF.

This clonotype showed up many times. The V call is TRBV12-3 or TRBV12-4, the J call TRBJ2-3; 7 nucleotides line up with TRBD1. V was clipped by 5 bases and J by 3 bases; unmatched bases: 11. This CDR3 region has 16 residues. The DNA for the CDR3 is TGTGCCAGCAGTCCCGGGACAGTAACTAGAACAGATACGCAGTATTTT. Protein sequence: CASSPGTVTRTDTQYF.

This clonotype appeared many times. J is TRBJ1-5 and V is TRBV3-1; D not resolved. The CDR3 contains 12 residues. V lost 1 base to trimming and J lost 4 bases, with 2 bases between them. CDR1 and CDR2 from the germline V gene are LGHDT and YNNKEL (reference sequence). CDR3 in DNA: TGTGCCAGCAGCCAAGGGAATCAGCCCCAGCATTTT. This codes for CASSQGNQPQHF.

The table lists this clonotype with many counts. CDR3 DNA: TGTGCCAGCAGCTTAGCTGGTCAGGGAAGCGAGCAGTACTTC. Residues: CASSLAGQGSEQYF. The J gene is TRBJ2-7, the V gene TRBV7-2; D may be TRBD1 (5 bases). Germline values: CDR1 SGHTA, CDR2 FQGNSA. V dropped 0 bases and J dropped 6 bases, with 12 bases sitting between them. The CDR3 has 14 residues. The whole variable domain, filled in from reference TRBV7-2 and TRBJ2-7, reads GAGVSQSPSNKVTEKGKDVELRCDPISGHTALYWYRQSLGQGLEFLIYFQGNSAPDKSGLPSDRFSAERTGGSVSTLTIQRTQQEDSAVYLCASSLAGQGSEQYFGPGTRLTVT.

This clonotype was observed at least ten times. V is TRBV21-1 and J is TRBJ2-5; TRBD2, as called in the table, went unchecked against the DNA. TRBV21-1 counts as a pseudogene. CDR3 size: 16 residues. CDR3 nucleotides: TGTGCCAGCAGCCCCGGAGGGCGGGGGCCCCAAGAGACCCAGTACTTC. Protein: CASSPGGRGPQETQYF.

This clonotype was observed at least ten times. The DNA is omitted, as the CDR3 cannot be located on it reliably, and the CDR3 follows TCRdb's listing. The V gene is TRBV6-2 or TRBV6-3, the J gene TRBJ2-5. Germline CDR1 is MNHEY and CDR2 is SVGEGT. The CDR3 totals 12 residues, both ends included. The CDR3 sequence: CASSSSGETQYF.

In this sample, this clonotype turned up many times. The chain links TRBV12-3 or TRBV12-4 to TRBJ2-1, with D maybe TRBD1 (6 bases). The germline V and J ends were trimmed by 6 bases and 10 bases, with 16 bases remaining between them. CDR3 length: 13 residues. CDR3 region: CASSTKQGGEQFF. The CDR3, as DNA: TGTGCCAGCAGCACCAAACAGGGCGGGGAGCAGTTCTTC.

This clonotype was picked up a small number of times. CDR3: CASSPPGSTGELFF. For the CDR3, the DNA is TGTGCCAGCAGTCCCCCGGGGAGCACCGGGGAGCTGTTTTTT. The chain is built from TRBV6-5 and TRBJ2-2; D is perhaps TRBD2 (5 bases). Germline lookup yields CDR1 MNHEY and CDR2 SVGAGI. The length of the CDR3 is 14 residues. V shed 5 bases and J shed 4 bases, with 11 bases lying between them.

Comments on this clonotype: A much larger clone is a single base away; this may be a read error. The chain carries TRBV7-2 and TRBJ2-1; 14 bases agree with TRBD2. CDR1 and CDR2 (germline): SGHTA, FQGNSA. There are 16 residues in the CDR3. Germline trimming cut 3 bases from V and 7 bases from J; bases unmatched to any gene: 5. As DNA, the CDR3 is TGTGCCAGCAGCTTGATGACTAGCGGGGGGGGAAATGAGCAGTTCTTC. Translating gives CASSLMTSGGGNEQFF.

On this clonotype: This could be a read error, since a much larger clone is one nucleotide away. The rearrangement uses TRBV12-3 or TRBV12-4 and TRBJ1-6, with a tentative D call TRBD1 (5 bases). The CDR3 consists of 15 residues. V was shortened by 3 bases and J by 9 bases, with 15 bases between the two germline ends. Here the CDR3 reads CASSFVGGLASPLHF. The CDR3, as DNA: TGTGCCAGCAGTTTCGTGGGGGGGTTGGCTTCACCCCTCCACTTT.

On this clonotype itself: A much more abundant neighbour one base away suggests this may be a read error. The chain uses TRBV7-2 and TRBJ2-2, with D maybe TRBD2 (5 bases). CDR3 length: 13 amino acids. Germline V gives CDR1 SGHTA, CDR2 FQGNSA. The CDR3 spells CASSWSSAGERFF. The CDR3 DNA reads as TGTGCCAGCAGCTGGTCCTCCGCCGGGGAGCGGTTTTTT. The full variable domain, in which reference TRBV7-2 and TRBJ2-2 provide the parts outside the CDR3, is GAGVSQSPSNKVTEKGKDVELRCDPISGHTALYWYRQSLGQGLEFLIYFQGNSAPDKSGLPSDRFSAERTGGSVSTLTIQRTQQEDSAVYLCASSWSSAGERFFGEGSRLTVL.

This clonotype has a count of ten or more. The chain joins TRBV3-1 to TRBJ1-5; 8 bases agree with TRBD1. Germline lookup yields CDR1 LGHDT and CDR2 YNNKEL (reference sequence). Losses at the gene ends were 6 bases for V and 5 bases for J; bases not matched to a gene: 6. The CDR3 totals 14 residues. The CDR3 DNA is TGTGCCAGCAGAGGGACAGGACGCGATCAGCCCCAGCATTTT. Translation: CASRGTGRDQPQHF.

This clonotype occurred many times. The rearrangement links TRBV3-1 to TRBJ2-4; perhaps TRBD1 as D (6 bases). The DNA matches TRBJ2-7 better at its end, which makes the J call doubtful. This CDR3 has 15 residues. Germline assignment: CDR1 LGHDT and CDR2 YNNKEL (reference sequence). The CDR3: CASSQDQYRADEQYF. CDR3 nucleotides: TGTGCCAGCAGCCAAGATCAGTACAGGGCGGACGAGCAGTACTTC.

J is TRBJ1-2 and V is TRBV5-4; D is perhaps TRBD1 (5 bases). Trimming took 2 bases from V and 5 from J, leaving 16 bases between them. CDR1 and CDR2 from the germline V gene are SGHNT and YYREEE (reference sequence). The CDR3 loop spans 15 amino acids. The CDR3 DNA sequence: TGTGCCAGCAGCTTTCTAGGGGCTTCCGAATATGGCTACACCTTC. Translating gives CASSFLGASEYGYTF.

Notes on this clonotype: This could be a read error, since a much larger clone is one nucleotide away. The chain has TRBV2 and TRBJ2-1; 7 bases are shared with TRBD1. The CDR3 covers 13 residues. CDR1 and CDR2 (germline): SNHLY, FYNNEI. V shed 9 bases and J 13 bases; nucleotides not matched to a gene: 15. The CDR3 sequence: CASTGVNGETQFF. The CDR3 DNA sequence: TGTGCCAGTACAGGGGTGAACGGAGAGACCCAGTTCTTC. Filled out from reference TRBV2 and TRBJ2-1, the complete variable domain reads EPEVTQTPSHQVTQMGQEVILRCVPISNHLYFYWYRQILGQKVEFLVSFYNNEISEKSEIFDDQFSVERPDGSNFTLKIRSTKLEDSAMYFCASTGVNGETQFFGPGTRLTVL.

This clonotype was counted between two and nine times. The chain couples TRBV5-1 to TRBJ1-1; D perhaps matches TRBD1 (6 bases). The V and J ends lost 3 bases and 0 bases respectively, with 15 bases between them. The CDR3 covers 16 residues. The germline gives CDR1 SGHRS, CDR2 YFSETQ. The CDR3 nucleotides read TGCGCCAGCAGCTCGCCCCAGGGGAAAATGAACACTGAAGCTTTCTTT. It codes for CASSSPQGKMNTEAFF. Filled out from reference TRBV5-1 and TRBJ1-1, the complete variable domain reads KAGVTQTPRYLIKTRGQQVTLSCSPISGHRSVSWYQQTPGQGLQFLFEYFSETQRNKGNFPGRFSGRQFSNSRSEMNVSTLELGDSALYLCASSSPQGKMNTEAFFGQGTRLTVV.

For this clonotype: One end of the junction does not line up with germline, which may come from a read error. The J gene is TRBJ1-2, the V gene TRBV4-1; D gene unclear. The CDR3 consists of 15 residues. CDR1 and CDR2 from the germline V gene are MGHRA and YSYEKL. The CDR3 sequence is CTSSQEGGMNYGYTF. Here the CDR3 DNA reads TGCACCAGCAGCCAGGAGGGTGGAATGAACTATGGCTACACCTTC.

This clonotype was seen repeatedly, ten times or more. The rearrangement joins TRBV5-1 to TRBJ1-2, with D unresolved. Germline V gene lookup returns CDR1 SGHRS and CDR2 YFSETQ. V was trimmed by 1 base and J by 4 bases, leaving 8 bases between them. The CDR3 loop spans 13 amino acids. The CDR3 sequence is CASSLSRSYGYTF. DNA for the CDR3: TGCGCCAGCAGCTTGTCAAGGTCCTATGGCTACACCTTC.

In this sample, this clonotype turned up many times. The chain has TRBV7-2 and TRBJ1-4; the match to TRBD1 covers 8 bases. Losses at the gene ends were 5 bases for V and 6 bases for J; bases not matched to a gene: 8. The CDR3 has 15 amino acids. From germline, CDR1 is SGHTA and CDR2 FQGNSA. The CDR3 reads CASSASGRGHEKLFF. CDR3 nucleotide sequence: TGTGCCAGCAGCGCAAGCGGCAGGGGGCATGAAAAACTGTTTTTT.